The T cell receptor (beta chain) described here comes from a study of blood T cell repertoires in COVID-19. The overall study: T cells, B-cell-depleted T cells, or PBMCs provided the cDNA or gDNA that served as material.

Per the original data handling: Amplification of reference gene primers was used by the study to estimate nucleated cell counts. TCRdb's table, derived via immunoSEQ multiplex PCR, lists solely in-frame clones and lacks some. From that table come the V and J calls and clone size; the DNA was used to work out D and trimming. The table shows about 140,000 clones, with 86% occurring only once. The sequence derives from an older woman with acute or convalescent COVID-19. The source material was peripheral blood.

The CDR3 spells CASSPTGPTGELFF. In DNA, the CDR3 is TGTGCCAGCAGCCCGACAGGGCCCACCGGGGAGCTGTTTTTT. The chain combines TRBV5-4 with TRBJ2-2; 7 bases are a match to TRBD1. This CDR3 is built from 14 residues. Germline V gives CDR1 SGHNT, CDR2 YYREEE (reference sequence). After removal of 4 bases from V and 4 bases from J, the junction contained 4 bases not matched to a gene.